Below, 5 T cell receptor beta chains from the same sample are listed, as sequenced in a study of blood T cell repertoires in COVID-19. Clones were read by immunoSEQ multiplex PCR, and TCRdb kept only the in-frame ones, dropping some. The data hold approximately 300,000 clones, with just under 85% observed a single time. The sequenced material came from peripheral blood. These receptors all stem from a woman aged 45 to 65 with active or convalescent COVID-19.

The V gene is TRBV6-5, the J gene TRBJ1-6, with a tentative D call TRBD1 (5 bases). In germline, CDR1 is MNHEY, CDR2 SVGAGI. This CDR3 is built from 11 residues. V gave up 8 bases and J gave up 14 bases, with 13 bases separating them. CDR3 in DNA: TGTGCCAGCCTAGGGGAATTCACCCTCCACTTT. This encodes CASLGEFTLHF.

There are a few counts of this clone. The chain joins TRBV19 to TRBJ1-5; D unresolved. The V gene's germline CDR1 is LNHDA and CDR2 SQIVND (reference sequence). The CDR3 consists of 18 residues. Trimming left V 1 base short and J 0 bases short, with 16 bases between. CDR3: CASSIAGLLIYSNQPQHF. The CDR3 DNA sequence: TGTGCCAGTAGTATAGCAGGCCTACTCATTTATAGCAATCAGCCCCAGCATTTT. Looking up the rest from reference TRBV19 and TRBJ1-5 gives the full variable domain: DGGITQSPKYLFRKEGQNVTLSCEQNLNHDAMYWYRQDPGQGLRLIYYSQIVNDFQKGDIAEGYSVSREKKESFPLTVTSAQKNPTAFYLCASSIAGLLIYSNQPQHFGDGTRLSIL.

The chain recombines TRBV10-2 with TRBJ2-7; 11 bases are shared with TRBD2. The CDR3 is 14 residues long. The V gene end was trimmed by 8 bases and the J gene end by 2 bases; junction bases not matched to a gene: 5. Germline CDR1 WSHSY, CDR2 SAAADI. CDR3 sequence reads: CASRGTSGTYEQYF. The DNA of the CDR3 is TGCGCCAGCCGCGGGACTAGCGGCACCTACGAGCAGTACTTC.

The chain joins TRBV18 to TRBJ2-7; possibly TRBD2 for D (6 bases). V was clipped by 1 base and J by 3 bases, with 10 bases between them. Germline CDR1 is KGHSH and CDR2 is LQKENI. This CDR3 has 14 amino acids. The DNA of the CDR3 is TGTGCCAGCTCACCACTGGCGGACTACTACGAGCAGTACTTC. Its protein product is CASSPLADYYEQYF.

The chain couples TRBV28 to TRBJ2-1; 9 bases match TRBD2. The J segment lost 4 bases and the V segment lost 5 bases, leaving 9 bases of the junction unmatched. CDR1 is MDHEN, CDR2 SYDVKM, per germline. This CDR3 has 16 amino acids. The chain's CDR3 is CASSTLSGRLYNEQFF. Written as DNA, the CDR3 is TGTGCCAGCAGTACTCTCAGCGGGAGGCTTTACAATGAGCAGTTCTTC. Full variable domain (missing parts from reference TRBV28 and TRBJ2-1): DVKVTQSSRYLVKRTGEKVFLECVQDMDHENMFWYRQDPGLGLRLIYFSYDVKMKEKGDIPEGYSVSREKKERFSLILESASTNQTSMYLCASSTLSGRLYNEQFFGPGTRLTVL.